This section outlines one TCR beta chain sequence together with its context. Its antigen has not been determined. One base away there is no much larger clone; base qualities are not given. This entry comes from a study of human T cells and chemical hapten exposure (dated by TCRdb to about 2021). Concerning the study at large: For sensitization, 2% DPC in acetone was applied to an approximately 2 cm by approximately 2 cm area of upper inner arm skin. Weekly therapeutic DPC doses were additionally applied to the scalp of patients throughout the roughly 25-week study period. Patch tests used Finn chambers with 0.01% DPC on the upper back, scored after 6 days by International Contact Dermatitis Research Group standards. Alopecia areata with under or over 50% scalp involvement, alopecia totalis and alopecia universalis were represented in the patient cohort, which was mostly female. The libraries were sequenced as a pool, and the TCR yield per sample differed mostly because of small variations in library volumes within the pool. Peripheral blood TCR repertoire changes were tracked in vivo in alopecia patients during primary and secondary sensitization to the hapten diphenylcyclopropenone (DPC). Blood samples were taken from patients before sensitization (week 0) and at 2, 6 and about 24 weeks after DPC sensitization. About 27 alopecia patients gave blood for TCR sequencing at one to four time points (pre-sensitization, 2, 6 and 24 weeks).

The CDR3 goes from the cysteine to the phenylalanine over 16 residues. The DNA shown is the 48-base CDR3, in frame from base 1. CDR1 DFQATT and CDR2 SNEGSKA are derived from the germline V gene (reference sequence). V lost 1 base and J lost 0 bases; the stretch between them is 16 bases long. Libraries were made using RACE. TCRdb shows the sequencer as NextSeq 500. During library preparation, unique molecular identifiers were attached to individual cDNA molecules so that TCRs could be counted quantitatively and reproducibly. For every blood RNA sample, sequencing covered both the TCR alpha and TCR beta chains. For the original study's pipeline: Samples had a median of approximately 96,000 TCRs, with a range from roughly 23,224 to 700,000. V, J and CDR3 annotation of the TCR reads was performed with the Decombinator software suite. For PS versus PT1 abundance plots, all samples were subsampled to the same number of TCRs (28,000). TCRs were defined as expanded if absent before sensitization and observed at least eight times at the 2-week time point. Using fastp trimming at Q25 and MiXCR clonotype assembly, TCRdb reanalyzed the public sequencing data and kept in-frame beta chains. Under each unique CDR3 protein, matching rows form one entry showing the most common genes and DNA. For this entry, the V and J calls and clone size follow TCRdb and not the study's own pipeline. Recorded for this sample are 55,000 to 85,000 distinct CDR3 sequences; 9.8% of them occurred a single time. Approximately 3% of the sample is in the top ten clones.

Read against the paper, the sample's time point label means: patch test 1, 2 weeks after DPC sensitization. In light of the paper, this sample's treatment or condition label describes: therapeutic diphenylcyclopropenone sensitization with weekly scalp DPC. Blood at each patch-test visit was drawn before the patch test was applied. Patients were eligible if aged 18 to 70, diagnosed with alopecia and judged suitable for DPC therapy, and pregnant patients were excluded. Total RNA was extracted from unfractionated whole blood that had been collected in Tempus Blood RNA tubes. The investigation overall reported the following: The number of TCRs above 1 in 1000 frequency did not change with DPC sensitization; there was no evidence of global repertoire structure alterations. Repeated subsampling changed both the strength of the expansion versus patch-test correlation and the threshold at which that correlation became significant. Patch test score correlated positively with the number of PT1 expanded TCRs, reaching significance at thresholds 8, 16 and 32 but not at 4. Significantly more large CDR3 similarity clusters were formed by expanded TCRs than by pre-sensitization or healthy control sets, consistent with antigen-driven responses. Because every patient had alopecia, a presumed autoimmune disease, the patients' immune response might differ from that of healthy individuals.

The receptor was isolated from a woman aged 40-49 years with alopecia areata. Some clones in this sample may be carry-over from other donors' samples. Sample: whole blood, taken in connection with sensitization to the hapten diphenylcyclopropenone (DPC). The chain couples TRBV20-1 to TRBJ2-7, and possibly TRBD1, on 6 matching bases. The DNA reads TGCAGTGCTAGAGGGATGGGGGCGTATCTCTCCTACGAGCAGTACTTC. Its translation reads: CSARGMGAYLSYEQYF.